This entry describes one T cell receptor (beta chain). In the original processing: Nucleated cell counts were estimated from reference gene primer amplification. Produced via immunoSEQ multiplex PCR; TCRdb's table is partial and in-frame only. Clonal size and the V and J genes are those of that table, whereas D and trimming came from the DNA. The sample contains about 97,000 clones, approximately 87% of which appear only once. The record originates from a study of blood T cell repertoires in COVID-19. Study background: Acute-phase and convalescent COVID-19 samples originated in the United States, Italy and Spain.

This CDR3 is built from 14 residues. The germline V gene encodes CDR1 MDHEN and CDR2 SYDVKM. After removal of 5 bases from V and 5 bases from J, the junction contained 7 bases not matched to a gene. This rearrangement joins TRBV28 to TRBJ1-1; 8 positions agree with TRBD1. The receptor's source is a human donor in a cohort sampled during active COVID-19. The sequenced sample was peripheral blood. The chain's CDR3 is CASSAGGAGTEAFF. CDR3 nucleotides: TGTGCCAGCAGTGCAGGGGGCGCGGGAACTGAAGCTTTCTTT.